These 4 T cell receptor beta chains were all obtained from the same sample, sequenced in a study of regulatory T cells in long-lasting Graves disease. Time point defined: persistent/refractory GD, antithyroid drugs over 5 years with positive TRAb. Preparation of the TCR library used RNA extracted from PBMCs. Through Arm-PCR of CDR3 regions and iRepertoire HTBI primers, TCR beta libraries were built. In TCRdb, the multiplex PCR reads were re-called with MiXCR into one record per CDR3 protein. The table records about 470,000 distinct CDR3 sequences, roughly 21% of them present only once. The sequences come from peripheral blood mononuclear cells (PBMCs), collected when the disease was refractory, from a patient treated with antithyroid drugs. These TCRs come from a female donor with Graves disease.

This clonotype has ten or more counts. CDR3 DNA sequence: TGCGCCAGCAGCTTGGCCCCGGACAGCAATCAGCCCCAGCATTTT. Translated, it gives CASSLAPDSNQPQHF. The chain couples TRBV5-1 to TRBJ1-5; D call uncertain. The CDR3 totals 15 residues. V gave up 0 bases and J gave up 1 base, with 8 bases separating them. Germline V CDR1 and CDR2: SGHRS, YFSETQ.

This clonotype was counted between two and nine times. The chain carries TRBV12-3 or TRBV12-4 and TRBJ2-1; tentatively, D is TRBD1 or TRBD2 (5 bases each). The V gene lost 5 bases and the J gene lost 3 bases, with 8 bases spanning the gap. The length of the CDR3 is 13 residues. The chain's CDR3 is CASSRDGYNEQFF. CDR3 sequence (DNA): TGTGCCAGCAGTCGGGACGGCTACAATGAGCAGTTCTTC.

This clonotype was seen ten or more times. This chain links TRBV12-3 or TRBV12-4 with TRBJ1-5, with a tentative D call TRBD1 (6 bases). This CDR3 spans 14 amino acids. Trimming removed 3 bases from V and 5 bases from J, with 11 bases in between. The CDR3 loop reads CASSLQQGDQPQHF. For the CDR3, the DNA is TGTGCCAGCAGTTTGCAACAGGGAGATCAGCCCCAGCATTTT.

This clonotype was seen a handful of times. The rearrangement uses TRBV3-1 and TRBJ1-4; 7 bases agree with TRBD1. V lost 0 bases, J lost 7 bases, and 17 bases stayed unmatched. The CDR3 is 19 residues long. The germline CDR1 and CDR2 sequences are LGHDT and YNNKEL (reference sequence). The CDR3 DNA follows: TGTGCCAGCAGCCAAGAAGTCTACAGGGGAGGAAGCCTTGGTGAAAAACTGTTTTTT. Amino acid sequence: CASSQEVYRGGSLGEKLFF.